This T cell receptor (beta chain) was sequenced in a study of vaccination effects on CD4 cells after COVID-19. Findings and caveats of the study: Nearly all vaccine-induced clones in healthy recipients recognized only SARS-CoV-2. Early post-infection timepoints were absent, and convalescent patients were few. Vaccine- and infection-induced clones showed marked clonal contraction late following vaccination.

Germline loops: CDR1 SGHRS, CDR2 YFSETQ. The CDR3 is 15 residues long. Trimming left V 1 base short and J 0 bases short, with 11 bases between. On this clone itself: Antigen unknown.

Antigen-specific CD4+ T cells were expanded (with viral peptide pools) by the ViraFEST assay ahead of sequencing. The authors isolated CD4+ T cells after around 11 days of culture. People in the vaccine group had not been infected with SARS-CoV-2 before, and their nucleocapsid antibodies were negative. The authors replaced half the medium with IL-2 medium on days 3 and 7. Some clones are missing from TCRdb's copy, which holds only in-frame ones; the method was immunoSEQ multiplex PCR. The table includes roughly 21,000 clones, over 65% detected once. This chain uses TRBV5-1 with TRBJ2-7; D gene ambiguous. This clonotype was obtained from a human donor who received a COVID-19 vaccine. Source: CD4+ T cells from PBMCs cultured with HCoV-NL63 spike peptides, taken before COVID-19 vaccination. Written as DNA, the CDR3 is TGCGCCAGCAGCTTGTCTCCAGTAAGCTCCTACGAGCAGTACTTC. Protein product: CASSLSPVSSYEQYF. Full variable domain (remainder filled in from reference TRBV5-1 and TRBJ2-7): KAGVTQTPRYLIKTRGQQVTLSCSPISGHRSVSWYQQTPGQGLQFLFEYFSETQRNKGNFPGRFSGRQFSNSRSEMNVSTLELGDSALYLCASSLSPVSSYEQYFGPGTRLTVT.